This T cell receptor beta chain was recovered during a study of blood T cell repertoires in COVID-19. Method: immunoSEQ multiplex PCR; TCRdb's copy keeps in-frame clones and lacks some. This table has a few hundred thousand clones, 70% to 85% appearing once. The length of the CDR3 is 12 residues. Deletions cut 5 bases from V and 12 bases from J, with 13 bases between. V is TRBV12-3 or TRBV12-4 and J is TRBJ1-4; no reliable D call. Sequenced material: peripheral blood. This receptor was taken from a woman aged 40 to 49 who had recovered from COVID-19. The CDR3 sequence is CASSLTRAQLFF. The CDR3 DNA follows: TGTGCCAGCAGTCTCACGAGGGCGCAACTGTTTTTT.